This TCR beta chain appears in the sequencing data of a study of PD-1 blockade in classical Hodgkin lymphoma. Study conclusions and caveats: Prior to therapy, complete responders displayed diversity much like that of newly diagnosed patients.

Here immunoSEQ multiplex PCR was the method, and the copy in TCRdb shows in-frame clones only, minus some. The sample shows over 25,000 clones, over 65% of them seen only once. Every patient was affected by relapse after autologous stem cell transplantation, while exposure to brentuximab vedotin was not uniform. The CDR3 has 14 residues. The germline V and J ends were trimmed by 0 bases and 6 bases, with 9 bases remaining between them. The germline CDR1 and CDR2 sequences are MNHEY and SMNVEV (reference sequence). Points on this clone: Its antigen remains unidentified.

The receptor's source is a human donor with classical Hodgkin lymphoma. The chain carries TRBV27 and TRBJ2-1; D is undetermined. The sequencing here drew on peripheral blood mononuclear cells (PBMCs), taken before the second cycle of nivolumab. This CDR3 is CASSLSPRSNEQFF. The CDR3 DNA reads TGTGCCAGCAGTTTATCGCCACGCTCCAATGAGCAGTTCTTC.